This TCR beta chain was documented in a study of cytomegalovirus exposure and HLA in healthy donors. Researchers ran the PCR with 60 Vbeta and 13 Jbeta primers. The method was immunoSEQ multiplex PCR; TCRdb's version includes in-frame clones alone and lacks a portion of them. The data contain tens of thousands of clones, about 77% of them seen just once; the ten biggest clones take up roughly a tenth. The V and J ends lost 2 bases and 14 bases respectively, with 13 bases between them. CDR3 length: 12 amino acids. Germline V lookup: CDR1 LNHDA, CDR2 SQIVND (reference sequence). Input material: PBMCs. This receptor was identified in a man aged 35 to 55 in good health and CMV-seronegative. This rearrangement joins TRBV19 to TRBJ2-1, with a weak D call TRBD2 (6 bases). The CDR3 DNA reads TGTGCCAGTAGTATACCGAGTGGGGAGGAGTTCTTC. This gives the protein CASSIPSGEEFF.